Each of the 14 T cell receptor beta chains below was sequenced from the same sample in a study of beta chain features in type 1 diabetes. Every isolated RNA sample was fully reverse transcribed, so sequencing captured expressed TCRB transcripts. Profiled with immunoSEQ multiplex PCR; TCRdb holds only in-frame clones, not every one. The data show about 930,000 clones, about 17% seen once. Sequences were obtained from naive CD4+ T cells from blood. The receptors come from a woman aged 18-30 years in good health.

V gene TRBV29-1 combines with J gene TRBJ2-7, with D perhaps being TRBD1 or TRBD2 (6 bases each). Germline-derived CDR1 and CDR2 are SQVTM and ANQGSEA. V lost 1 base to trimming and J lost 6 bases, with 10 bases between them. The CDR3 sequence is 12 residues long. The CDR3 sequence is CSVEGKGGEQYF. The CDR3 nucleotides read TGCAGCGTTGAAGGAAAGGGGGGCGAGCAGTACTTC.

The rearrangement links TRBV7-9 to TRBJ1-2; tentatively, D is TRBD1 (6 bases). V was pared by 2 bases and J by 5 bases, with 18 bases between. The CDR3 runs 16 residues. Per germline, CDR1 SEHNR and CDR2 FQNEAQ (reference sequence). The CDR3 DNA reads as TGTGCCAGCAGCTTAATCCACAGGGCGGGGAGGTATGGCTACACCTTC. Its protein product is CASSLIHRAGRYGYTF. Full variable domain (missing parts from reference TRBV7-9 and TRBJ1-2): DTGVSQNPRHKITKRGQNVTFRCDPISEHNRLYWYRQTLGQGPEFLTYFQNEAQLEKSRLLSDRFSAERPKGSFSTLEIQRTEQGDSAMYLCASSLIHRAGRYGYTFGSGTRLTVV.

In its sample, this clone was seen a few times. The CDR3 spells CASSLQGFATNEKLFF. For the CDR3, the DNA is TGTGCCAGCAGCCTACAGGGTTTTGCCACTAATGAAAAACTGTTTTTT. This chain uses TRBV7-2 with TRBJ1-4; D may be TRBD1 (6 bases). CDR1 is SGHTA, CDR2 FQGNSA, per germline. CDR3 length: 16 residues. Deletions cut 5 bases from V and 2 bases from J, with 15 bases between.

The genes are TRBV5-4 and TRBJ2-3, with unresolved D. Looked up from germline, CDR1 is SGHNT and CDR2 is YYREEE (reference sequence). Trimming pared 4 bases from V and 1 base from J, leaving 10 bases between. The CDR3 runs to 14 residues. The CDR3 spells CASSQATGTDTQYF. The CDR3 nucleotides read TGTGCCAGCAGCCAGGCTACAGGCACAGATACGCAGTATTTT.

V is TRBV18 and J is TRBJ2-1; D gene ambiguous. The germline V and J ends were trimmed by 3 bases and 5 bases, with 14 bases remaining between them. The CDR3 totals 15 residues. Germline lookup yields CDR1 KGHSH and CDR2 LQKENI. The CDR3 DNA follows: TGTGCCAGCTCACCCCGTTGGTTGCCCAACAATGAGCAGTTCTTC. It codes for CASSPRWLPNNEQFF.

The chain has TRBV4-3 and TRBJ2-1, with 11 bases identical to TRBD2. V trimming: 1 base; J trimming: 2 bases; junction bases outside the gene matches: 4. CDR1 LGHNA and CDR2 YSLEER come from the germline V gene. The CDR3 runs to 17 residues. In nucleotides, the CDR3 is TGCGCCAGCAGCCAAGGTAGCGGGAGGGCCCCCTACAATGAGCAGTTCTTC. This translates into CASSQGSGRAPYNEQFF.

The chain is built from TRBV6-6 and TRBJ2-7; 7 bases fit TRBD1. CDR3 length: 15 amino acids. Trimming took 2 bases from V and 4 from J; bases not matched to a gene: 8. The germline CDR1 and CDR2 sequences are MNHNY and SVGAGI (reference sequence). The chain's CDR3 is CASSYEQGIWYEQYF. The DNA for the CDR3 is TGTGCCAGCAGTTACGAACAGGGGATTTGGTACGAGCAGTACTTC.

The CDR3 sequence is CASRPTGALNTEAFF. In DNA, the CDR3 is TGCGCCAGCAGACCGACTGGGGCCCTGAACACTGAAGCTTTCTTT. The chain links TRBV5-1 to TRBJ1-1, with D perhaps TRBD1 (5 bases). The V gene's germline CDR1 is SGHRS and CDR2 YFSETQ. The CDR3 length is 15 residues. The V end was cut by 5 bases, the J end by 0 bases, with 14 bases between.

The rearrangement links TRBV2 to TRBJ2-1; tentatively, D is TRBD1 or TRBD2 (5 bases each). The CDR3 is 16 residues long. Germline loops: CDR1 SNHLY, CDR2 FYNNEI. V was clipped by 6 bases and J by 5 bases, with 20 bases between them. CDR3 nucleotides: TGTGCCAGCAGCCCAAGGGCCAGGGAGAGTAACAATGAGCAGTTCTTC. Translation gives CASSPRARESNNEQFF. Full variable domain (missing parts from reference TRBV2 and TRBJ2-1): EPEVTQTPSHQVTQMGQEVILRCVPISNHLYFYWYRQILGQKVEFLVSFYNNEISEKSEIFDDQFSVERPDGSNFTLKIRSTKLEDSAMYFCASSPRARESNNEQFFGPGTRLTVL.

Note on this clone: In the same sample, other DNA sequences code for this CDR3. The CDR3 DNA sequence: TGTGCCAGCAGTTATTTTAACACCGGGGAGCTGTTTTTT. It is translated as CASSYFNTGELFF. The chain uses TRBV6-5 and TRBJ2-2, with unresolved D. The CDR3 extends over 13 amino acids. The germline CDR1 and CDR2 sequences are MNHEY and SVGAGI. Between the trimmed V and J ends, which lost 3 bases and 2 bases, there was a span of 4 bases.

This chain connects TRBV27 to TRBJ2-3; 9 bases are a match to TRBD1. The ends lost 2 bases at V and 2 bases at J; junction bases unmatched: 8. The CDR3 is made up of 17 amino acids. CDR1 is MNHEY, CDR2 SMNVEV, per germline (reference sequence). As DNA, the CDR3 is TGTGCCAGCAGTTTAAAGGGACAGGGCACCTCCACAGATACGCAGTATTTT. Its protein is CASSLKGQGTSTDTQYF.

V usage is TRBV7-9 and J usage is TRBJ1-2, with D perhaps TRBD1 (5 bases). Trimming took 2 bases from V and 6 from J, leaving 7 bases between them. Germline V gene sequence: CDR1 SEHNR, CDR2 FQNEAQ (reference sequence). The CDR3 has 12 residues. Written as DNA, the CDR3 is TGTGCCAGCAGCTTAAGCAGGGATGGCTACACCTTC. Translation gives CASSLSRDGYTF.

The chain couples TRBV27 to TRBJ2-1; D is possibly TRBD1 (5 bases). The V gene lost 3 bases and the J gene lost 3 bases, with 12 bases spanning the gap. The CDR3 extends over 15 amino acids. Per germline, CDR1 MNHEY and CDR2 SMNVEV (reference sequence). The CDR3 coding sequence is TGTGCCAGCAGTTTGATAGGGGCCAACTACAATGAGCAGTTCTTC. Translation gives CASSLIGANYNEQFF.

The chain couples TRBV11-2 to TRBJ1-5; 11 bases agree with TRBD1. The CDR3 is 16 residues long. The junction had 10 bases not matched to a gene; V was cut back by 5 bases and J by 7 bases. Germline loops: CDR1 SGHAT, CDR2 FQNNGV. The CDR3 DNA follows: TGTGCCAGCAGCCCAGACCGGGACAGGGGGAAACAGCCCCAGCATTTT. As protein: CASSPDRDRGKQPQHF.